At least ten counts were recorded for the clone carrying this TCR beta chain. The data stem from a study of human T cells and chemical hapten exposure. Time point here: pre-sensitization, week 0. Treatment reported: therapeutic diphenylcyclopropenone sensitization with weekly scalp DPC. Using its own MiXCR run on the RACE reads, TCRdb lists one record per CDR3 protein. The repertoire holds 95,000 to 100,000 distinct CDR3 sequences, with under 14% as singletons. V was pared by 4 bases and J by 0 bases, with 16 bases between. Germline CDR1 and CDR2: SGHAT and FQNNGV. The CDR3 totals 18 residues. The chain uses TRBV11-2 and TRBJ2-6; D gene unclear. This sample comprised whole blood, obtained in connection with sensitization to the hapten diphenylcyclopropenone (DPC). The receptor's source is an older woman with alopecia areata. Some clones in this sample may be carry-over from other donors' samples. The CDR3 spells CASSSRILHISGANVLTF. Here the CDR3 DNA reads TGTGCCAGCAGCTCTAGGATCCTTCACATCTCTGGGGCCAACGTCCTGACTTTC.